This T cell receptor (beta chain) was captured in a study of blood T cell repertoires in COVID-19 (TCRdb year 2020). For the wider study: The collaborator samples originated in the United States, Italy and Spain and spanned the acute and convalescent phases of COVID-19. The prospective study material was composed of cDNA or gDNA derived from T cells, B-cell-depleted T cells, or PBMCs. Deeply sampled blood TCRbeta repertoires from subjects exposed to, actively infected with, or recovered from COVID-19 were included in the dataset. The repertoires were released in a freely available public database meant as a resource for research on the immune response to SARS-CoV-2. The samples were drawn from two sources: the first 160 participants of the ongoing ImmuneRACE study, and 1,200 or so subjects contributed by 6 global collaborators. Nearly every sample came with metadata listing a de-identified subject ID, COVID-19 status, age in years and sex. Where available, HLA class I and class II types were obtained from metadata supplied by the sample provider rather than from assay-based typing. The study at large found these results: Clinical and demographic metadata were provided uncurated, with the amount varying by source and participant.

Clipping removes 4 bases from V and 3 bases from J, with 5 as the unmatched junction base count. CDR1 and CDR2 are read off the germline V gene as MNHEY and SVGAGI. The CDR3, from cysteine to phenylalanine, totals 14 residues. Left in the record is the CDR3 DNA by itself, 42 bases read in frame from the first base. TCRbeta CDR3 regions were amplified from genomic DNA using the immunoSEQ Assay, a bias-controlled multiplex PCR. In the source study's methods: Within the assay, amplification of reference gene primers was used to estimate how many nucleated cells each sample contained. Sequence reads were collapsed and filtered to measure the absolute abundance of every unique TCRbeta CDR3 rearrangement. For each sample, productive Simpson clonality was calculated by taking the square root of Simpson's diversity index across productive rearrangements. Entries here come from immuneACCESS through TCRdb and include only in-frame sequences with V and J called. Some clones fail to appear in such tables; in the studies checked, an unresolved V gene covers under half of the shortfall, and the cause of the remainder is unknown. V and J calls and clone size are those listed in that table; D and trimming were worked out from the DNA. Here the sample has 120,000 to 150,000 clones; roughly four fifths occur a single time. Jointly, the top ten make up about 15% of the sample.

Collaborating institutions collected whole blood in K2EDTA tubes following their own protocols. For TCRbeta analysis, collaborator samples were shipped as frozen whole blood, as isolated PBMCs, or as DNA extracted from either sample type. This clone was observed a few times. Its antigen is still unknown. No base quality information exists; no much larger clone differs at one position. The sequencing input was peripheral blood. This clonotype was obtained from a human donor with acute or convalescent COVID-19. The donor label of this sample is uncertain. The rearrangement joined TRBV6-5 to TRBJ1-2; TRBD1 aligns with 7 central bases. The CDR3 region has the sequence CASSSGGFYYGYTF. The DNA reads TGTGCCAGCAGTTCAGGGGGATTTTACTATGGCTACACCTTC.